This T cell receptor (beta chain) was captured by sequencing in a study of blood T cells in healthy people across ages. About the study: Capture via template switching afforded approximately one barcoded beta molecule per two T cells. Study-level points and caveats: In older individuals, TCR beta diversity per million T cells was lower, falling roughly linearly with age.

V lost 5 bases, J lost 8 bases, and 6 bases stayed unmatched. Germline CDR1 reads MDHEN; CDR2 reads SYDVKM. The CDR3 sequence is 14 residues long. Using a J-beta primer mix together with a sample-barcoded 5' primer, a second PCR was run for 7 to 11 cycles. A 12-random-nucleotide template-switch adaptor tagged each cDNA molecule. TCRdb passed the 5' RACE reads through MiXCR, listing each CDR3 protein once. The profile shows around 1,500,000 distinct CDR3 sequences, 42% of them singletons. Notes on this clonotype: Its antigen remains unidentified.

The sample taken for sequencing was blood. This chain links TRBV28 with TRBJ2-4; the match to TRBD1 covers 10 bases. The clonotype comes from a woman aged 18-35 years in good health. CDR3 residues: CASSVKGQGYIQYF. In nucleotides, the CDR3 is TGTGCCAGCAGTGTAAAGGGACAGGGGTACATTCAGTACTTC.